These T cell receptor beta chains were read from a single sample in a study of control samples from healthy donors and cancer patients. TCRdb keeps only in-frame clones here, not all; method: immunoSEQ multiplex PCR. This sample carries 100,000 to 110,000 clones, 87% of them seen once, and the ten largest clones take 18%. The sequencing input was blood. These receptors all come from a woman in her fifties or sixties in good health. CDR3s include the opening cysteine and the closing phenylalanine or tryptophan.

j_call v_call cdr3_aa
TRBJ1-4 TRBV3-1/TRBV3-2 CASSQEARITNEKLFF
TRBJ2-2 TRBV9 CASSVQGIAELFF
TRBJ1-2 TRBV6-5 CASSYMRSGDYGYTF
TRBJ2-5 TRBV5-6 CASSLGWKTQYF
TRBJ2-5 TRBV21-1 CASSKRMGETQYF
TRBJ2-2 TRBV24-1 CATSSGTSNTGELFF
TRBJ2-7 TRBV6-5 CASSYGGPDYEQYF
TRBJ2-5 TRBV19 CASSTGTGEQETQYF
TRBJ1-1 TRBV5-3 CARSQTGWTEAFF
TRBJ1-1 TRBV7-2 CASSPSFLRMNTEAFF
TRBJ1-2 TRBV3-1/TRBV3-2 CASSMGYNYGYTF
TRBJ1-4 TRBV29-1 CSVGRTGFNEKLFF
TRBJ2-5 TRBV7-9 CASSPGGAPGEETQYF
TRBJ1-4 TRBV19 CASGPGTLKLFF
TRBJ2-5 TRBV6-5 CASSYSGSQIGETQYF
TRBJ2-3 TRBV2 CASSEVSGIAGVHADTQYF
TRBJ2-3 TRBV11-3 CASSRNRGRTDTQYF
TRBJ2-3 TRBV6-4 CASSRSPTSGGADTQYF
TRBJ2-7 TRBV21-1 CASSKPRQSYEQYF
TRBJ1-2 TRBV29-1 CSVGLGSNYGYTF
TRBJ2-3 TRBV3-1/TRBV3-2 CASMALAGGRNTDTQYF
TRBJ1-1 TRBV9 CASSVGLLPTWGASNTEAFF
TRBJ2-5 TRBV6-2/TRBV6-3 CASSDPGNYWETQYF
TRBJ1-1 TRBV4-1 CASSPYLSNTEAFF
TRBJ2-1 TRBV11-3 CASSSTSEQFF
TRBJ2-3 TRBV4-1 CASRGISTDTQYF
TRBJ1-5 TRBV7-9 CASRDTTESNQPQHF
TRBJ2-3 TRBV11-3 CASSLGASGGLTDTQYF
TRBJ2-1 TRBV7-3 CASSPMSGEQFF
TRBJ1-6 TRBV7-9 CASSLRSGRNSPLHF
TRBJ2-5 TRBV4-1 CASSPQRTSGGGGQETQYF
TRBJ2-1 TRBV6-5 CASSWDVYNEQFF
TRBJ2-1 TRBV5-5 CASSLDGQGSPGEQFF
TRBJ1-5 TRBV18 CASSPDLGQPQHF
TRBJ2-6 TRBV18 CASSPDKPRANVLTF
TRBJ1-3 TRBV6-1 CASSDGGGPATSGNTIYF
TRBJ1-5 TRBV30 CAWSVPAGSNQPQHF
TRBJ1-5 TRBV4-3 CASSQDRGSNQPQHF
TRBJ2-3 TRBV11-3 CASSSRGDTDTQYF
TRBJ2-1 TRBV30 CAWRADSSSYNEQFF
TRBJ1-1 TRBV11-2 CASSLEWQGGTEAFF
TRBJ2-5 TRBV27 CASSPFARGGQETQYF
TRBJ2-3 TRBV29-1 CSVEEAGASTDTQYF
TRBJ1-6 TRBV7-3 CASSSGQPYNSPLHF
TRBJ2-1 TRBV19 CASSIGVYEQFF
TRBJ1-3 TRBV7-9 CASSWDSSGNTIYF
TRBJ2-4 TRBV5-4 CASSGWGARNIQYF
TRBJ2-3 TRBV11-3 CASSSSSGSAADTQYF
TRBJ2-2 TRBV7-2 CASSLEQATGELFF
TRBJ2-7 TRBV4-2 CASSQDWSSGGPLYEQYF
TRBJ2-5 TRBV5-8 CASSYILAGETQYF
TRBJ1-5 TRBV24-1 CATSTGLLDQPQHF
TRBJ2-5 TRBV3-1/TRBV3-2 CASSQGGGTQYF
TRBJ2-1 TRBV29-1 CSGETGYEQFF
NA TRBV5-6 CASRGTMTYEQYF
TRBJ2-3 TRBV5-1 CASSDGHSTDTQYF